Here is one T cell receptor beta chain with its context. The DNA is omitted, as the CDR3 cannot be located on it reliably, and the CDR3 follows TCRdb's listing. The sample is drawn from a study of shared T cell receptors in the human thymus. The germline V gene has CDR1 LNHDA and CDR2 SQIVND (reference sequence). From its first to its last residue, the CDR3 has 15 amino acids. Repertoires were generated with immunoSEQ multiplex PCR, while TCRdb's copy carries only in-frame clones and drops some. The table lists 700,000 or so clones, 70% to 90% of them singletons. This same sample was also part of a study on human thymus T cells. That report notes: Each of the donors was a healthy Finnish infant who was undergoing open corrective cardiac surgery for congenital heart defects. The source of the thymus tissue was resections taken during corrective heart surgery. What appeared biased in thymic and blood repertoires was the usage of V and J genes. Related research has reported that thymic repertoires overlap highly among unrelated individuals.

The chain uses TRBV19 and TRBJ2-5; the table names TRBD1, a call not compared with the DNA. Sequences were obtained from thymocytes. This clonotype was sampled from a girl less than two years old with a congenital heart defect. The CDR3 reads CASSILARGQETQYF.